The 5 T cell receptor beta chains listed next were all sequenced from one sample in a study of cytomegalovirus exposure and HLA in healthy donors. PCR amplification relied on 60 Vbeta primers (plus 13 Jbeta primers). Profiling relied on immunoSEQ multiplex PCR, and the TCRdb table lists in-frame clones only, not all of them. Among tens of thousands of clones listed, approximately 82% were seen once. Sequencing was done on a sample of PBMCs. These receptors were collected from a man in his forties or fifties in good health and CMV-seronegative.

This clone was detected only once. The CDR3 nucleotides read TGTGCCTGGACCCCAGGACTAGCCTTCGGCGAGCAGTACTTC. It encodes CAWTPGLAFGEQYF. This chain connects TRBV30 to TRBJ2-7; 8 bases line up with TRBD2. This CDR3 region has 14 residues. V shed 4 bases, J shed 6 bases, and the junction held 11 bases outside the gene matches. Germline CDR1 reads GTSNPN; CDR2 reads SVGIG (reference sequence). Together with reference TRBV30 and TRBJ2-7, the CDR3 gives the full variable domain: SQTIHQWPATLVQPVGSPLSLECTVEGTSNPNLYWYRQAAGRGLQLLFYSVGIGQISSEVPQNLSASRPQDRQFILSSKKLLLSDSGFYLCAWTPGLAFGEQYFGPGTRLTVT.

The chain couples TRBV11-3 to TRBJ2-1; 7 positions match TRBD2. Germline loops: CDR1 SGHNT, CDR2 YENEEA. This CDR3 is 16 amino acids long. Trimming removed 1 base from V and 1 base from J; junction bases left unmatched: 4. CDR3 loop: CASSLGAGSSYNEQFF. The CDR3 nucleotides read TGTGCCAGCAGCTTAGGAGCGGGGTCTTCCTACAATGAGCAGTTCTTC.

The rearrangement links TRBV25-1 to TRBJ1-5, with a tentative D call TRBD1 (6 bases). Germline V gives CDR1 MGHDK, CDR2 SYGVNS. V lost 4 bases to trimming and J lost 2 bases, with 6 bases between them. The CDR3 loop spans 13 amino acids. This CDR3 reads CASSGQGNQPQHF. Written as DNA, the CDR3 is TGTGCCAGCAGTGGACAGGGCAATCAGCCCCAGCATTTT.

The chain couples TRBV27 to TRBJ2-5; 10 nucleotides line up with TRBD1. Germline assignment: CDR1 MNHEY and CDR2 SMNVEV (reference sequence). Losses at the gene ends were 5 bases for V and 6 bases for J; bases not matched to a gene: 9. The CDR3 has 15 amino acids. For the CDR3, the DNA is TGTGCCAGCAGTGGGGGACAGGGGCGCAAAAAGACCCAGTACTTC. Amino acids: CASSGGQGRKKTQYF.

V usage is TRBV6-5 and J usage is TRBJ2-5; weak D call: TRBD2 (5 bases). There are 15 residues in the CDR3. In germline, CDR1 is MNHEY, CDR2 SVGAGI. The germline V and J ends were trimmed by 6 bases and 2 bases, with 16 bases remaining between them. In DNA, the CDR3 is TGTGCCAGCAGCCCGGGGTCGGTGATACAAGAGACCCAGTACTTC. Translation: CASSPGSVIQETQYF.